This T cell receptor beta chain is from a study of T cells in Graves' hyperthyroidism and ophthalmopathy. Study-level background: Blood was drawn when the patient was first diagnosed and still untreated.

RNA transcripts gave rise to amplified TCR beta CDR3 regions. The HTBI primer set was used in a first-round RT-PCR of the TCR CDR3. MiXCR, run by TCRdb on the multiplex PCR reads, gives a single entry per CDR3 protein. This table holds around 280,000 distinct CDR3 sequences, approximately 14% found once. The CDR3 totals 16 residues. The V and J ends lost 6 bases and 2 bases, in that order; junction bases with no gene match: 6. This clonotype was counted many times. Sequenced material: blood. J is TRBJ2-3 and V is TRBV12-3 or TRBV12-4; 12 nucleotides match TRBD2. This TCR was recovered from a woman between 35 and 50 years old with Graves' hyperthyroidism. The CDR3 sequence is CASRRGLAGNTDTQYF. The CDR3, as DNA: TGTGCCAGCAGGCGAGGACTAGCGGGGAACACAGATACGCAGTATTTT.